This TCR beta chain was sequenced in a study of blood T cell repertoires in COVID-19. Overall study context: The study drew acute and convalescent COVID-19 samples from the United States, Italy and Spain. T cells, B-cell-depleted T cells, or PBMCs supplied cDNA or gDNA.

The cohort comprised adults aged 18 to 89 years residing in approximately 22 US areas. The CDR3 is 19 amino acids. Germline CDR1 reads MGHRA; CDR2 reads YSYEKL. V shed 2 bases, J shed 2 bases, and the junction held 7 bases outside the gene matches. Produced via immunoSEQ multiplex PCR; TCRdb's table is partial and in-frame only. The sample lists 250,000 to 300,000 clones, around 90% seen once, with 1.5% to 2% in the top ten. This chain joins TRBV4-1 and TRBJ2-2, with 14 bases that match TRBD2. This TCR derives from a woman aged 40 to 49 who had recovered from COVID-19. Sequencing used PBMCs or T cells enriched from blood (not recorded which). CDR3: CASSQLTGTSGSNTGELFF. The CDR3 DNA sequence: TGCGCCAGCAGCCAACTGACCGGGACTAGCGGGAGCAACACCGGGGAGCTGTTTTTT.